Following are 21 T cell receptor beta chains from one sample sequenced in a study of shared clonotypes between healthy human individuals. TCRdb's table, derived via immunoSEQ multiplex PCR, lists solely in-frame clones and lacks some. The sample yields more than 450,000 clones, 79% seen once. The specimen sequenced was PBMCs. The receptors were gathered from a woman aged 40-49 years in good health. Some clones in this sample may be carry-over from other donors' samples.

This sequence joins TRBV10-3 and TRBJ2-2, with 7 bases aligning to TRBD2. With V trimmed by 4 bases and J by 4 bases, 3 bases remained unmatched. This CDR3 spans 14 amino acids. Germline V CDR1 and CDR2: ENHRY, SYGVKD. CDR3 nucleotide sequence: TGTGCCATCAGTGGCGGGAGTATCACCGGGGAGCTGTTTTTT. Protein sequence: CAISGGSITGELFF.

The chain has TRBV9 and TRBJ2-1, with 7 bases that match TRBD1. Trimming at V came to 4 bases and at J to 12 bases, leaving 13 bases not matched to a gene. Looked up from germline, CDR1 is SGDLS and CDR2 is YYNGEE. CDR3 length equals 14 residues. Here the CDR3 reads CASSPRQGRVGQFF. For the CDR3, the DNA is TGTGCCAGCAGCCCCCGACAGGGACGGGTGGGGCAGTTCTTC.

The V call is TRBV5-5, the J call TRBJ2-3, with D unresolved. The CDR3 length is 15 residues. V was clipped by 0 bases and J by 2 bases, with 10 bases between them. CDR1 and CDR2 (germline): SGHKS, YYEKEE (reference sequence). This CDR3 reads CASSLEGKLTDTQYF. The CDR3 coding sequence is TGTGCCAGCAGCTTGGAGGGCAAGCTCACAGATACGCAGTATTTT.

V gene TRBV6-6 combines with J gene TRBJ1-1; TRBD1 matches at 9 bases. Germline V lookup: CDR1 MNHNY, CDR2 SVGAGI (reference sequence). The V gene end was trimmed by 2 bases and the J gene end by 1 base; junction bases not matched to a gene: 5. CDR3 length equals 16 residues. CDR3 sequence (DNA): TGTGCCAGCAGTTACCCTGGGACAGGGAGGAACACTGAAGCTTTCTTT. Encoded protein: CASSYPGTGRNTEAFF.

This chain connects TRBV7-8 to TRBJ1-2, with 7 bases identical to TRBD1. Germline assignment: CDR1 SGHVS and CDR2 FQNEAQ. The CDR3 runs to 15 residues. Trimming cost V 1 base and J 4 bases; bases outside gene matches: 6. DNA for the CDR3: TGTGCCAGCAGCTTAGGGGCCTGGGACAGCTATGGCTACACCTTC. As protein: CASSLGAWDSYGYTF.

The chain joins TRBV19 to TRBJ2-7, with a possible D match to TRBD2 (6 bases). Per germline, CDR1 LNHDA and CDR2 SQIVND (reference sequence). V was cut by 9 bases and J by 1 base, with 16 bases left in between. The CDR3 extends over 14 amino acids. In nucleotides, the CDR3 is TGTGCCAGAACAAGAAACCGGGAGTCCTACGAGCAGTACTTC. It yields the protein CARTRNRESYEQYF.

The chain links TRBV19 to TRBJ2-1; TRBD2 matches 16 bases. The CDR3 spans 17 residues. Germline assignment: CDR1 LNHDA and CDR2 SQIVND (reference sequence). Trimming removed 5 bases from V and 4 bases from J; junction bases left unmatched: 5. Here the CDR3 DNA reads TGTGCCAGTAGTCCGGGACTAGCGGGAGGGGGGTACAATGAGCAGTTCTTC. This codes for CASSPGLAGGGYNEQFF.

The CDR3 bases are TGTGCCAGCAGCTTAGGGGCAGCGATCACCGGGGAGCTGTTTTTT. It encodes CASSLGAAITGELFF. The chain carries TRBV11-3 and TRBJ2-2, with D unresolved. V lost 1 base and J lost 4, with 10 bases in between. Looked up from germline, CDR1 is SGHNT and CDR2 is YENEEA. The CDR3 spans 15 residues.

The chain employs TRBV7-2 and TRBJ2-7, with D perhaps TRBD1 or TRBD2 (5 bases each). The germline V gene encodes CDR1 SGHTA and CDR2 FQGNSA. The ends were cut back, 5 bases at V and 3 bases at J, with 23 bases in the middle. The CDR3 spans 17 residues. The CDR3: CASSLRVNRYNNYEQYF. CDR3 DNA sequence: TGTGCCAGCAGCCTGAGGGTTAACAGGTACAATAACTACGAGCAGTACTTC.

This clone was detected once. The chain joins TRBV7-3 to TRBJ2-1; either TRBD1 or TRBD2 may fit D (5 bases each). Deletions cut 5 bases from V and 4 bases from J, with 9 bases between. In germline, CDR1 is SGHTA, CDR2 FQGTGA. The CDR3 runs 13 residues. This CDR3 reads CASSRGEYNEQFF. The CDR3 nucleotides read TGTGCCAGCAGCCGAGGGGAGTACAATGAGCAGTTCTTC.

The chain uses TRBV5-4 and TRBJ1-1; 8 bases align to TRBD1. From germline, CDR1 is SGHNT and CDR2 YYREEE (reference sequence). The CDR3 totals 15 residues. V lost 4 bases to trimming and J lost 2 bases; unmatched junction nucleotides: 7. CDR3 sequence: CASSAPTGGNTEAFF. Here the CDR3 DNA reads TGTGCCAGCAGCGCGCCTACAGGGGGAAACACTGAAGCTTTCTTT. The full variable domain, completed using reference TRBV5-4 and TRBJ1-1, is ETGVTQSPTHLIKTRGQQVTLRCSSQSGHNTVSWYQQALGQGPQFIFQYYREEENGRGNFPPRFSGLQFPNYSSELNVNALELDDSALYLCASSAPTGGNTEAFFGQGTRLTVV.

As DNA, the CDR3 is TGTGCCAGTAGTGACGGAGGTAGCAATCAGCCCCAGCATTTT. Translating gives CASSDGGSNQPQHF. This chain joins TRBV19 and TRBJ1-5; no definite D call. The CDR3 is made up of 14 amino acids. The germline V gene encodes CDR1 LNHDA and CDR2 SQIVND (reference sequence). Trimming removed 5 bases from V and 0 bases from J, with 8 bases in between.

This clone was detected many times. This chain links TRBV19 with TRBJ1-2, with D perhaps matching TRBD1 (5 bases). Per germline, CDR1 LNHDA and CDR2 SQIVND (reference sequence). Trimming left V 5 bases short and J 2 bases short, with 12 bases between. This CDR3 has 14 amino acids. CDR3 DNA: TGTGCCAGTAGTCCGCAGGGCCGCAACTATGGCTACACCTTC. This translates into CASSPQGRNYGYTF. The full variable domain, completed using reference TRBV19 and TRBJ1-2, is DGGITQSPKYLFRKEGQNVTLSCEQNLNHDAMYWYRQDPGQGLRLIYYSQIVNDFQKGDIAEGYSVSREKKESFPLTVTSAQKNPTAFYLCASSPQGRNYGYTFGSGTRLTVV.

The chain uses TRBV30 and TRBJ2-5; D gene uncertain. V lost 3 bases, J lost 2 bases, and 16 bases lay in between. Per the germline V gene, CDR1 is GTSNPN and CDR2 is SVGIG (reference sequence). The CDR3 loop spans 15 amino acids. The CDR3 protein is CAWSHYQELQETQYF. DNA for the CDR3: TGTGCCTGGAGCCATTATCAGGAGTTACAAGAGACCCAGTACTTC.

The chain uses TRBV18 and TRBJ1-5; D not certain. Germline CDR1 KGHSH, CDR2 LQKENI. Trimming removed 5 bases at V and 2 bases at J, with 7 bases between. This CDR3 spans 13 amino acids. For the CDR3, the DNA is TGTGCCAGCTCATCGGGAGGCAATCAGCCCCAGCATTTT. Its protein product is CASSSGGNQPQHF.

V is TRBV19 and J is TRBJ2-3; 8 nucleotides align to TRBD2. V shed 4 bases, J shed 8 bases, and the junction held 5 bases outside the gene matches. CDR1 is LNHDA and CDR2 is SQIVND in the germline V gene (reference sequence). The CDR3 consists of 13 residues. CDR3 protein: CASSTGTSGTQYF. The CDR3 DNA reads as TGTGCCAGTAGTACCGGGACTAGTGGTACGCAGTATTTT.

Here the CDR3 DNA reads TGTGCCAGCAGCCAAGATCATCAGGGGGGAAACTACGAGCAGTACTTC. This gives the protein CASSQDHQGGNYEQYF. The rearrangement joins TRBV4-2 to TRBJ2-7, with a possible D match to TRBD1 (7 bases). V lost 0 bases to trimming and J lost 3 bases, with 15 bases between them. The length of the CDR3 is 16 residues. Germline CDR1 and CDR2: LGHNA and YNFKEQ.

Of note for this clone: Germline and junction disagree at one end, which may indicate a read error. CDR3 region: CASSITSGSYNEQFF. The CDR3 DNA reads TGTGCCAGCAGCATAACTAGCGGGTCTTACAATGAGCAGTTCTTC. The gene calls are TRBV7-3 and TRBJ2-1; 9 bases fit TRBD2. The length of the CDR3 is 15 residues. In germline, CDR1 is SGHTA, CDR2 FQGTGA.

CDR3 residues: CASSEEGWQYF. The CDR3 DNA follows: TGTGCCAGCAGTGAAGAGGGGTGGCAGTACTTC. The V gene is TRBV2, the J gene TRBJ2-7, with D perhaps matching TRBD1 (5 bases). The CDR3 extends over 11 amino acids. Trimming pared 1 base from V and 9 bases from J, leaving 7 bases between. Germline CDR1 is SNHLY and CDR2 is FYNNEI.

This chain links TRBV10-2 with TRBJ2-1, with 14 bases fitting TRBD2. Germline V gene data show CDR1 as WSHSY and CDR2 as SAAADI. CDR3 size: 16 residues. Trimming removed 6 bases from V and 8 bases from J; junction bases left unmatched: 9. CDR3 sequence: CASSDPGLAGVDEQFF. The DNA for the CDR3 is TGCGCCAGCAGCGACCCGGGACTAGCGGGAGTCGATGAGCAGTTCTTC.

The V gene is TRBV5-1, the J gene TRBJ2-5; D is uncertain. The germline V gene encodes CDR1 SGHRS and CDR2 YFSETQ. CDR3 size: 13 residues. The V and J ends lost 0 bases and 3 bases respectively, with 6 bases between them. The chain's CDR3 is CASSLGSEETQYF. CDR3 sequence (DNA): TGCGCCAGCAGCTTGGGATCCGAAGAGACCCAGTACTTC.